Included here is one T cell receptor (beta chain) sequence, with context. Its antigen is unknown. The entry originates in a study of T cell repertoires in cytomegalovirus infection. For the study at large: A matching HLA type, together with CMV infection, was signaled by public TCR beta signatures.

TCRdb redid the calling of the reads with MiXCR, one entry per CDR3 protein. The profile covers about 60,000 distinct CDR3 sequences, with more than 25% appearing a single time and about 73% taken by the ten largest. Whole-study findings and limits: Ex vivo responses were dominated by HLA-C-restricted CMV-specific TCR beta clonotypes. CMV carriers having the relevant HLA were flagged by cumulative public TCR beta family frequency.

The germline gives CDR1 LGHDT, CDR2 YNNKEL (reference sequence). The CDR3 runs 17 residues. With 3 bases clipped from V and 4 bases from J, the junction kept 9 bases outside the gene matches. The sequenced sample was PBMCs, sequenced either directly or after in vitro stimulation (not recorded which). The sequence derives from a human donor in good health (CMV status not recorded). Some clones in this sample may be carry-over from other donors' samples. The chain joins TRBV3-1 to TRBJ2-7; 13 bases align to TRBD2. The CDR3 here is CASSQSSGTSGTYEQYF. CDR3 bases: TGTGCCAGCAGCCAGAGCTCCGGGACTAGCGGGACTTACGAGCAGTACTTC.